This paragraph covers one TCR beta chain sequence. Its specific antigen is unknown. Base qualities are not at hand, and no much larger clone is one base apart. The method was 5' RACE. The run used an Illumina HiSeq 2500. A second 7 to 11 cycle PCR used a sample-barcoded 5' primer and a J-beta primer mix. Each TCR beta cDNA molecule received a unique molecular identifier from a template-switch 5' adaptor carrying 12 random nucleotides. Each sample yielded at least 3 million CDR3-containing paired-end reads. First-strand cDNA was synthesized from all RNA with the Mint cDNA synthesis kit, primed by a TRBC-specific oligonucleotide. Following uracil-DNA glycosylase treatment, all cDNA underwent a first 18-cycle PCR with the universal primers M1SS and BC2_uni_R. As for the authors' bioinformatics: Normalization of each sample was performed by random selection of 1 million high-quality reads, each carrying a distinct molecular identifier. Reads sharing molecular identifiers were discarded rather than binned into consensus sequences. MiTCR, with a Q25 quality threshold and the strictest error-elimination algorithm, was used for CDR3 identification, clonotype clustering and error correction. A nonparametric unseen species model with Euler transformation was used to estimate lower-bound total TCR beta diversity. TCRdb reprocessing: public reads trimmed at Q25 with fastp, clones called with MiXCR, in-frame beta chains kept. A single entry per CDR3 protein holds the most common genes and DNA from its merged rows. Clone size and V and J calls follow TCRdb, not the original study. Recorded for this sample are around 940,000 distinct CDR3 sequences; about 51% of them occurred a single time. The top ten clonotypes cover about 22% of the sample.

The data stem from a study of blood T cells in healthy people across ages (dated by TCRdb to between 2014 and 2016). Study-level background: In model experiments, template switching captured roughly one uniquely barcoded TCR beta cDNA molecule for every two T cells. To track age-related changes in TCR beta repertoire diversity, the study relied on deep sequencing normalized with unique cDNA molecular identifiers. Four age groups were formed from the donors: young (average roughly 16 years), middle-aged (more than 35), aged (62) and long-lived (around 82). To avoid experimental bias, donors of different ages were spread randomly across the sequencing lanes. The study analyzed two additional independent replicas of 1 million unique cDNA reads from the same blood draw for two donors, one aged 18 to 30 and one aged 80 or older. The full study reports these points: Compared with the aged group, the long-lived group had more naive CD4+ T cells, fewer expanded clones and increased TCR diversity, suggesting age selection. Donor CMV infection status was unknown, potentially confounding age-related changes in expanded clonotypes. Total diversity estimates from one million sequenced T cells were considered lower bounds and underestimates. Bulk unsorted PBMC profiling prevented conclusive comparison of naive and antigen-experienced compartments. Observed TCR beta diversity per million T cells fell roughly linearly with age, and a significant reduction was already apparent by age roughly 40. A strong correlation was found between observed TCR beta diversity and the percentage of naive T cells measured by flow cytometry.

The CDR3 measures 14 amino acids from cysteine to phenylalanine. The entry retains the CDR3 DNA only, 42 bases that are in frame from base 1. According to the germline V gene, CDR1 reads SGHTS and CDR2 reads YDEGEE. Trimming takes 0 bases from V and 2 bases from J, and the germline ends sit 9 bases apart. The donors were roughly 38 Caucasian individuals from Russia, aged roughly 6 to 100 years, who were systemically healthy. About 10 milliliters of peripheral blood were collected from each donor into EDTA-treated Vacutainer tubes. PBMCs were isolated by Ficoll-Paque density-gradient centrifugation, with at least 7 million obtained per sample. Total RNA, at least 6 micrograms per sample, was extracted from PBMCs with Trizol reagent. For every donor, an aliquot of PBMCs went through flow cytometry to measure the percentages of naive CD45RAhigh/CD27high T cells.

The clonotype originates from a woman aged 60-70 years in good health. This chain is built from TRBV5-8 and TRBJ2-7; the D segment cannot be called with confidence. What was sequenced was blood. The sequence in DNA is TGTGCCAGCAGCTTGGCCCCCTCACCCTACGAGCAGTACTTC. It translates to CASSLAPSPYEQYF.